These 18 T cell receptor beta chains were all obtained from the same sample, sequenced in a study of cytomegalovirus exposure and HLA in healthy donors. The protocol was immunoSEQ multiplex PCR, while the TCRdb copy is restricted to in-frame clones and leaves out a portion. This sample yields tens of thousands of clones, of which 90% to 96% are seen a single time; around 1% belongs to the top ten. Sequences were obtained from PBMCs. All receptors come from a woman between 18 and 29 years old in good health and CMV-seronegative.

J is TRBJ1-2 and V is TRBV7-8; the D gene is possibly TRBD1 (5 bases). The CDR3 consists of 13 residues. Trimming took off 6 bases at V and 3 bases at J, with 11 bases between the two ends. Germline CDR1 and CDR2: SGHVS and FQNEAQ. The CDR3 protein is CASRLTGDYGYTF. The DNA of the CDR3 is TGTGCCAGCAGACTAACAGGCGACTATGGCTACACCTTC.

Here the CDR3 DNA reads TGCAGCGCCCTAGCGGGAGGGACCTACGAGCAGTACTTC. This codes for CSALAGGTYEQYF. The chain uses TRBV29-1 and TRBJ2-7, with 12 nucleotides matching TRBD2. The CDR3 has 13 residues. J gave up 2 bases and V 7 bases, and 3 bases lay outside the gene matches. The germline CDR1 and CDR2 sequences are SQVTM and ANQGSEA.

The CDR3 here is CASSFGTGGNYGYTF. Here the CDR3 DNA reads TGTGCCAGCAGCTTTGGGACAGGGGGCAACTATGGCTACACCTTC. This chain connects TRBV7-3 to TRBJ1-2; 12 bases are a match to TRBD1. The germline V gene encodes CDR1 SGHTA and CDR2 FQGTGA. V was clipped by 3 bases and J by 2 bases; unmatched bases: 1. The CDR3 extends over 15 amino acids.

The V and J genes are TRBV4-3 and TRBJ2-7; 9 nucleotides line up with TRBD2. Germline assignment: CDR1 LGHNA and CDR2 YSLEER. The CDR3 is 17 amino acids. Trimming cost V 1 base and J 6 bases; bases outside gene matches: 13. CDR3 sequence (DNA): TGCGCCAGCAGCCAAGGCTGGGGCGGGAGGGCCTGGGGCGAGCAGTACTTC. Its protein product is CASSQGWGGRAWGEQYF.

CDR3: CASSLGSPSSGNTIYF. CDR3 nucleotide sequence: TGTGCCAGCAGCTTGGGTTCCCCTAGCTCTGGAAACACCATATATTTT. V usage is TRBV5-8 and J usage is TRBJ1-3; D is unclear. The CDR3 loop spans 16 amino acids. Deletions cut 0 bases from V and 0 bases from J, with 10 bases between. Germline V gene sequence: CDR1 SGHTS, CDR2 YDEGEE. Looking up the rest from reference TRBV5-8 and TRBJ1-3 gives the full variable domain: EAGVTQSPTHLIKTRGQQATLRCSPISGHTSVYWYQQALGLGLQFLLWYDEGEERNRGNFPPRFSGRQFPNYSSELNVNALELEDSALYLCASSLGSPSSGNTIYFGEGSWLTVV.

This chain links TRBV11-3 with TRBJ2-1; 11 positions agree with TRBD2. This CDR3 has 15 amino acids. V shed 5 bases and J 7 bases; nucleotides not matched to a gene: 7. Per germline, CDR1 SGHNT and CDR2 YENEEA. The CDR3 protein is CASSPSGGTGNEQFF. The CDR3 DNA reads TGTGCCAGCAGCCCTAGCGGGGGGACGGGAAATGAGCAGTTCTTC.

V gene TRBV7-9 combines with J gene TRBJ2-5, with D possibly matching TRBD1 (6 bases). Germline loops: CDR1 SEHNR, CDR2 FQNEAQ (reference sequence). Trimming left V 2 bases short and J 2 bases short, with 9 bases between. The CDR3 has 14 residues. The CDR3 region has the DNA TGTGCCAGCAGCTTATCAGGGACACAAGAGACCCAGTACTTC. Encoded protein: CASSLSGTQETQYF.

The chain joins TRBV5-4 to TRBJ2-7, with 13 bases matching TRBD2. V was pared by 4 bases and J by 4 bases, with 5 bases of the junction left unmatched. This CDR3 comprises 15 residues. The germline V gene has CDR1 SGHNT and CDR2 YYREEE (reference sequence). DNA for the CDR3: TGTGCCAGCAGCCGAACTAGCGGGGGGGAGTACGAGCAGTACTTC. Protein product: CASSRTSGGEYEQYF.

CDR3 amino acids: CASSSPRFYNEQFF. The CDR3 DNA reads as TGTGCCAGCAGTTCCCCGCGCTTCTACAATGAGCAGTTCTTC. This chain uses TRBV27 with TRBJ2-1; D uncertain. Germline-derived CDR1 and CDR2 are MNHEY and SMNVEV (reference sequence). This CDR3 has 14 residues. V lost 4 bases and J 3 bases, leaving 10 bases between the germline ends.

V and J are TRBV28 and TRBJ2-2; TRBD1 might be the D (6 bases). Germline-derived CDR1 and CDR2 are MDHEN and SYDVKM. The CDR3 contains 15 residues. V lost 6 bases, J lost 4 bases, and 15 bases lay in between. CDR3 sequence: CASSIPQGPTGELFF. DNA of the CDR3: TGTGCCAGCAGCATACCCCAGGGGCCCACCGGGGAGCTGTTTTTT.

V is TRBV4-1 and J is TRBJ2-2; 7 bases match TRBD1. The germline gives CDR1 MGHRA, CDR2 YSYEKL. The CDR3 is 16 amino acids. V dropped 2 bases and J dropped 1; count of bases not matched to a gene: 4. CDR3 in amino acids: CASSQWDSLNTGELFF. As DNA, the CDR3 is TGCGCCAGCAGCCAATGGGACAGCTTGAACACCGGGGAGCTGTTTTTT.

The genes are TRBV7-8 and TRBJ1-5; 8 bases fit TRBD1. The V and J ends lost 8 bases and 7 bases, in that order; junction bases with no gene match: 4. The germline gives CDR1 SGHVS, CDR2 FQNEAQ. There are 12 residues in the CDR3. Here the CDR3 reads CASQGAGQPQHF. CDR3 bases: TGTGCCAGCCAGGGGGCGGGACAGCCCCAGCATTTT.

The chain links TRBV5-1 to TRBJ2-7; 15 positions match TRBD2. CDR1 SGHRS and CDR2 YFSETQ come from the germline V gene. The length of the CDR3 is 15 residues. Trimming took 4 bases from V and 4 from J; bases not matched to a gene: 3. The CDR3 coding sequence is TGCGCCAGCAGCCAAGGACTAGCGGGAGGGTACGAGCAGTACTTC. Residues: CASSQGLAGGYEQYF. Filled out from reference TRBV5-1 and TRBJ2-7, the complete variable domain reads KAGVTQTPRYLIKTRGQQVTLSCSPISGHRSVSWYQQTPGQGLQFLFEYFSETQRNKGNFPGRFSGRQFSNSRSEMNVSTLELGDSALYLCASSQGLAGGYEQYFGPGTRLTVT.

The chain uses TRBV14 and TRBJ2-1, with 15 nucleotides matching TRBD2. In germline, CDR1 is SGHDN, CDR2 FVKESK. The CDR3 runs to 22 residues. Trimming took 1 base from V and 12 from J; bases not matched to a gene: 25. This CDR3 is CASSQGALGTSGGPPARRRQFF. The CDR3 bases are TGTGCCAGCAGCCAAGGGGCCCTTGGGACTAGCGGGGGGCCACCCGCTCGGCGGAGGCAGTTCTTC.

This clone was detected only a few times. The chain is built from TRBV5-4 and TRBJ2-7; 8 bases map to TRBD1. The CDR3 loop spans 16 amino acids. After removal of 4 bases from V and 2 bases from J, the junction contained 11 bases not matched to a gene. Germline V gives CDR1 SGHNT, CDR2 YYREEE (reference sequence). The CDR3 DNA reads as TGTGCCAGCAGCCCCGGACCCGGGACAGGCCCCTACGAGCAGTACTTC. The encoded protein is CASSPGPGTGPYEQYF.

CDR3 nucleotide sequence: TGTGCCAGCAGTCAGCTCAGGGGCCCCAATGAGCAGTTCTTC. This gives the protein CASSQLRGPNEQFF. This chain links TRBV6-5 with TRBJ2-1, with D perhaps matching TRBD1 (6 bases). Germline CDR1 MNHEY, CDR2 SVGAGI. The V end lost 5 bases, the J end lost 6 bases, and 14 bases lay between the germline ends. CDR3 length equals 14 residues.

In this sample, this clone turned up once. The chain has TRBV10-1 and TRBJ2-5, with a possible D match to TRBD2 (5 bases). Germline values: CDR1 WNHNN, CDR2 SYGVQD (reference sequence). Trimming took off 3 bases at V and 5 bases at J, with 13 bases between the two ends. The CDR3 consists of 14 residues. The CDR3 nucleotides read TGCGCCAGCAGTGATTCGAGTCGCGGGGAGACCCAGTACTTC. This sequence encodes CASSDSSRGETQYF.

This sequence joins TRBV5-4 and TRBJ2-7, with 10 bases fitting TRBD2. The CDR3 has 15 residues. CDR1 and CDR2 (germline): SGHNT, YYREEE (reference sequence). The J segment lost 3 bases and the V segment lost 3 bases, leaving 6 bases of the junction unmatched. The CDR3 sequence: CASSSLAGASYEQYF. DNA for the CDR3: TGTGCCAGCAGCTCCCTAGCGGGGGCCAGCTACGAGCAGTACTTC.